One and the same sample provided the 20 T cell receptor beta chains below, sequenced in a study of T cells in Graves' hyperthyroidism and ophthalmopathy. Amplified TCR beta CDR3 regions came from RNA transcripts. First-round RT-PCR targeting the TCR CDR3 was performed with the HTBI primer set. TCRdb re-called the multiplex PCR reads through MiXCR, storing one row per CDR3 protein. The sample carries 190,000 or so distinct CDR3 sequences, 18% recorded once. The sequenced sample was blood. Receptors were obtained from a man aged 40-49 years with Graves' hyperthyroidism.

Many counts were recorded for this clonotype. The chain uses TRBV12-3 or TRBV12-4 and TRBJ2-5, with TRBD1 identical over 9 bases. The length of the CDR3 is 13 residues. Losses at the gene ends were 7 bases for V and 3 bases for J; bases not matched to a gene: 3. The CDR3 region is CASTRTGEETQYF. The CDR3, as DNA: TGTGCCAGCACCAGGACAGGGGAAGAGACCCAGTACTTC.

The count of this clonotype is one. V is TRBV4-3 and J is TRBJ2-2; 8 positions match TRBD2. Germline V gene data show CDR1 as LGHNA and CDR2 as YSLEER. CDR3 length equals 16 residues. With V trimmed by 2 bases and J by 7 bases, 9 bases remained unmatched. The CDR3 region is CASSQNPGGARGELFF. CDR3 in DNA: TGCGCCAGCAGCCAAAACCCCGGGGGGGCCCGCGGGGAGCTGTTTTTT.

This clonotype was counted many times. V is TRBV12-3 or TRBV12-4 and J is TRBJ2-1; 7 bases line up with TRBD2. There are 17 residues in the CDR3. The J segment lost 4 bases and the V segment lost 7 bases, leaving 16 bases of the junction unmatched. In nucleotides, the CDR3 is TGTGCCAGCAATCGGTGGCTAGCGGACCTATCATACAATGAGCAGTTCTTC. It yields the protein CASNRWLADLSYNEQFF.

The chain is built from TRBV6-2 or TRBV6-3 and TRBJ2-1; 7 positions agree with TRBD2. CDR3 size: 14 residues. With V trimmed by 9 bases and J by 6 bases, 11 bases remained unmatched. The germline CDR1 and CDR2 sequences are MNHEY and SVGEGT. In DNA, the CDR3 is TGTGCCAGTTTCGAGGGAGGGGTTGTCAATGAGCAGTTCTTC. Residues: CASFEGGVVNEQFF.

The CDR3 DNA follows: TGTGCCAGCAGTTACACCGGGGGGCATGGTCAGCCCCAGCATTTT. It specifies CASSYTGGHGQPQHF. V usage is TRBV6-2 or TRBV6-3 and J usage is TRBJ1-5; the D gene is possibly TRBD1 (6 bases). Germline CDR1 and CDR2: MNHEY and SVGEGT. This CDR3 is 15 amino acids long. The germline V and J ends were trimmed by 2 bases and 6 bases, with 14 bases remaining between them.

J is TRBJ2-7 and V is TRBV10-3; 9 bases are a match to TRBD1. J was trimmed by 3 bases and V by 6 bases; bases with no gene match: 9. The CDR3 runs 15 residues. From germline, CDR1 is ENHRY and CDR2 SYGVKD. The CDR3 sequence: CAISPGQGYGYEQYF. CDR3 coding DNA: TGTGCCATCAGCCCGGGACAGGGATATGGCTACGAGCAGTACTTC.

This clonotype was seen a few times. This chain connects TRBV19 to TRBJ2-2; unclear D gene. This CDR3 region has 18 residues. Looked up from germline, CDR1 is LNHDA and CDR2 is SQIVND (reference sequence). The V and J ends lost 0 bases and 4 bases respectively, with 18 bases between them. CDR3 in amino acids: CASSIDLRPYRFTGELFF. In DNA, the CDR3 is TGTGCCAGTAGTATAGATCTCCGACCCTACCGATTCACCGGGGAGCTGTTTTTT. Full variable domain (outside the CDR3, taken from reference TRBV19 and TRBJ2-2): DGGITQSPKYLFRKEGQNVTLSCEQNLNHDAMYWYRQDPGQGLRLIYYSQIVNDFQKGDIAEGYSVSREKKESFPLTVTSAQKNPTAFYLCASSIDLRPYRFTGELFFGEGSRLTVL.

This clonotype has at least ten counts. This sequence joins TRBV28 and TRBJ2-3; maybe TRBD2 (7 bases). CDR1 MDHEN and CDR2 SYDVKM come from the germline V gene. Trimming shortened V by 2 bases and J by 11 bases, and 17 bases separated the two germline ends. This CDR3 has 14 amino acids. The CDR3, as DNA: TGTGCCAGCAGTTTAAGGGGGGGGGTAGGTGTGCAGTATTTT. Its translation is CASSLRGGVGVQYF.

This clonotype is labeled as medium-sized. The CDR3 loop reads CASSPPGDSYEQYF. CDR3 coding DNA: TGTGCCAGCAGCCCTCCAGGGGACTCCTACGAGCAGTACTTC. The V and J genes are TRBV5-6 and TRBJ2-7, with D possibly TRBD1 on 6 matching bases. The germline V gene has CDR1 SGHDT and CDR2 YYEEEE. Trimming removed 4 bases from V and 0 bases from J, with 11 bases in between. CDR3 length equals 14 residues.

V usage is TRBV5-5 and J usage is TRBJ2-1, with a weak D call TRBD1 (6 bases). V lost 2 bases and J lost 5, with 11 bases in between. Germline V gene sequence: CDR1 SGHKS, CDR2 YYEKEE (reference sequence). The CDR3 is 14 residues long. As DNA, the CDR3 is TGTGCCAGCAGCTTAGTCGGGACACACAATGAGCAGTTCTTC. Translation: CASSLVGTHNEQFF.

The chain employs TRBV27 and TRBJ1-1; 8 positions agree with TRBD1. CDR3 size: 16 residues. Per germline, CDR1 MNHEY and CDR2 SMNVEV (reference sequence). Unmatched junction bases numbered 15, after V lost 8 bases and J lost 4 bases. This CDR3 is CASRLSPGTGTTEAFF. In nucleotides, the CDR3 is TGTGCCAGCCGCCTCTCTCCCGGGACAGGTACCACTGAAGCTTTCTTT.

This clonotype appeared many times. V gene TRBV11-3 combines with J gene TRBJ2-3; TRBD2 agrees at 12 bases. The junction had 4 bases not matched to a gene; V was cut back by 5 bases and J by 1 base. Germline V gene lookup returns CDR1 SGHNT and CDR2 YENEEA. This CDR3 region has 16 residues. The CDR3 region has the DNA TGTGCCAGCAGCAAGGGGACTAGCGGGCGCACAGATACGCAGTATTTT. Translation: CASSKGTSGRTDTQYF. Looking up the rest from reference TRBV11-3 and TRBJ2-3 gives the full variable domain: EAGVVQSPRYKIIEKKQPVAFWCNPISGHNTLYWYLQNLGQGPELLIRYENEEAVDDSQLPKDRFSAERLKGVDSTLKIQPAELGDSAVYLCASSKGTSGRTDTQYFGPGTRLTVL.

This clonotype was recorded many times. The chain has TRBV5-1 and TRBJ2-5; maybe TRBD2 (6 bases). The V end lost 1 base, the J end lost 4 bases, and 8 bases lay between the germline ends. This CDR3 has 13 amino acids. The germline gives CDR1 SGHRS, CDR2 YFSETQ. CDR3 amino acids: CASSLRRVETQYF. CDR3 nucleotide sequence: TGCGCCAGCAGCTTGAGGAGGGTAGAGACCCAGTACTTC.

In the case of this clonotype: The junction and the germline gene differ at one end; a read error may be behind it. J is TRBJ2-3 and V is TRBV5-1, with a weak D call TRBD1 (6 bases). Germline V CDR1 and CDR2: SGHRS, YFSETQ. The CDR3 is 14 residues long. CDR3 bases: TGCGCCGGCAGCTTACAGGGTTCTACAGATACGCAGTATTTT. It translates to CAGSLQGSTDTQYF. Complete variable domain (other parts from reference TRBV5-1 and TRBJ2-3): KAGVTQTPRYLIKTRGQQVTLSCSPISGHRSVSWYQQTPGQGLQFLFEYFSETQRNKGNFPGRFSGRQFSNSRSEMNVSTLELGDSALYLCAGSLQGSTDTQYFGPGTRLTVL.

This clonotype was detected many times. This chain connects TRBV6-1 to TRBJ1-6; D uncertain. Trimming removed 5 bases at V and 4 bases at J, with 9 bases between. The CDR3 length is 14 residues. Per germline, CDR1 MNHNS and CDR2 SASEGT. For the CDR3, the DNA is TGTGCCAGCAGTTCCGGACGGTATAATTCACCCCTCCACTTT. Amino acids: CASSSGRYNSPLHF.

This clonotype was seen a handful of times. The rearrangement uses TRBV5-6 and TRBJ1-4, with D unclear. The ends were cut back, 1 base at V and 6 bases at J, with 13 bases in the middle. The CDR3 has 15 residues. Germline V lookup: CDR1 SGHDT, CDR2 YYEEEE. The CDR3 loop reads CASSLWVTRDEKLFF. DNA for the CDR3: TGTGCCAGCAGCTTGTGGGTAACGAGGGATGAAAAACTGTTTTTT.

The chain links TRBV19 to TRBJ2-1; D is perhaps TRBD1 or TRBD2 (5 bases each). The CDR3 is made up of 14 amino acids. Germline CDR1 and CDR2: LNHDA and SQIVND (reference sequence). Trimming took off 5 bases at V and 8 bases at J, with 16 bases between the two ends. In DNA, the CDR3 is TGTGCCAGTAGTCCCGGGACCGCGTTGGATGAGCAGTTCTTC. Encoded protein: CASSPGTALDEQFF.

The table lists this clonotype with many counts. The chain couples TRBV7-9 to TRBJ2-3; D remains ambiguous. Germline values: CDR1 SEHNR, CDR2 FQNEAQ (reference sequence). V dropped 4 bases and J dropped 9 bases, with 17 bases sitting between them. This CDR3 comprises 14 residues. The CDR3 here is CASSSPAPSLTQYF. In nucleotides, the CDR3 is TGTGCCAGCAGCTCCCCGGCGCCATCTTTGACGCAGTATTTT.

The rearrangement joins TRBV5-4 to TRBJ1-1, with no clear D. From germline, CDR1 is SGHNT and CDR2 YYREEE (reference sequence). Trimming took 4 bases from V and 3 from J, leaving 22 bases between them. The CDR3 runs 17 residues. CDR3 sequence (DNA): TGTGCCAGCAGCCCGGACGGAACAACGGGCCCCTACACTGAAGCTTTCTTT. Translation: CASSPDGTTGPYTEAFF.

This clonotype was detected ten times or more. This chain joins TRBV7-9 and TRBJ1-5; D gene uncertain. V was clipped by 11 bases and J by 5 bases, with 22 bases between them. Germline V gene sequence: CDR1 SEHNR, CDR2 FQNEAQ (reference sequence). The CDR3 is 15 residues long. Here the CDR3 reads CAGSKAKGGYQPQHF. CDR3 sequence (DNA): TGTGCCGGGTCCAAAGCAAAGGGTGGGTATCAGCCCCAGCATTTT.